The 2 T cell receptor beta chains given below trace back to one sample, sequenced in a study of T-cell reconstitution after alpha-beta-depleted transplantation in children. TCRbeta library preparation incorporated unique molecular identifiers. TCRdb processed the PCR reads anew with MiXCR; each CDR3 protein has one entry. The sample has 500,000 or so distinct CDR3 sequences, 10% to 12% seen once. The source material was PBMCs, mostly from graft donor cells, sampled 180 days after TCRalphabeta/CD19-depleted stem cell transplant. The receptor set was obtained from a female patient aged 2-9 years who had a stem cell transplant for aplastic anemia, so the T cells may come from the graft donor.

This clonotype was observed a few times. This chain uses TRBV12-3 or TRBV12-4 with TRBJ2-5, with 7 bases matching TRBD1. V was clipped by 7 bases and J by 5 bases; unmatched bases: 10. This CDR3 contains 14 residues. For the CDR3, the DNA is TGTGCCAGCAACCTACAGGGGCCATTGGAGACCCAGTACTTC. This gives the protein CASNLQGPLETQYF.

This chain links TRBV25-1 with TRBJ2-3; TRBD2 aligns across 10 bases. This CDR3 has 17 amino acids. The V gene end was trimmed by 0 bases and the J gene end by 0 bases; junction bases not matched to a gene: 3. Germline V gives CDR1 MGHDK, CDR2 SYGVNS. DNA of the CDR3: TGTGCCAGCAGTGAATATGAACTAGCGGGAAGCACAGATACGCAGTATTTT. This translates into CASSEYELAGSTDTQYF.